The 15 T cell receptor beta chains below all came from one sample that was sequenced in a study of Graves' ophthalmopathy and Graves' hyperthyroidism. Beta-chain TCR CDR3 regions were amplified from RNA transcripts. First-round RT-PCR employed HTBI primers, with a second-round multiplex PCR after it. TCRdb re-analysed the multiplex PCR reads in MiXCR, keeping a single row per CDR3 protein. The sample contains 170,000 or so distinct CDR3 sequences, around 39% of which appear only once. What was sequenced was peripheral blood. These receptors were collected from a man younger than 45 with Graves' ophthalmopathy.

The chain is built from TRBV6-1 and TRBJ2-7; D might be TRBD1 or TRBD2, each matching 5 bases. Germline loops: CDR1 MNHNS, CDR2 SASEGT. The CDR3 sequence is 14 residues long. The V and J ends lost 6 bases and 3 bases respectively, with 15 bases between them. The CDR3 protein is CASSSSGTHYEQYF. The CDR3 nucleotides read TGTGCCAGCAGCAGCTCCGGGACCCACTACGAGCAGTACTTC.

This clonotype has at least ten counts. The chain is built from TRBV6-2 or TRBV6-3 and TRBJ1-1; D gene unclear. CDR1 is MNHEY, CDR2 SVGEGT, per germline. The CDR3 sequence is 20 residues long. V lost 3 bases and J 3 bases, leaving 29 bases between the germline ends. The CDR3: CASSYYPAVTTARYDTEAFF. CDR3 in DNA: TGTGCCAGCAGTTATTACCCCGCAGTTACTACGGCCAGATACGACACTGAAGCTTTCTTT.

J is TRBJ1-6 and V is TRBV27; no reliable D call. Germline assignment: CDR1 MNHEY and CDR2 SMNVEV (reference sequence). CDR3 length: 18 residues. Trimming shortened V by 0 bases and J by 0 bases, and 12 bases separated the two germline ends. Here the CDR3 DNA reads TGTGCCAGCAGTTTATCGGAGGCGAGAAGCTCCTATAATTCACCCCTCCACTTT. Its translation: CASSLSEARSSYNSPLHF.

J is TRBJ2-5 and V is TRBV6-2 or TRBV6-3; TRBD1 agrees at 10 bases. V was pared by 2 bases and J by 0 bases, with 18 bases of the junction left unmatched. The CDR3 spans 21 residues. Germline loops: CDR1 MNHEY, CDR2 SVGEGT. The CDR3 loop reads CASSYDTRPNSGTGDQETQYF. CDR3 DNA sequence: TGTGCCAGCAGTTACGATACGCGGCCGAATTCCGGGACAGGGGACCAAGAGACCCAGTACTTC.

This chain uses TRBV6-1 with TRBJ2-7; 7 positions agree with TRBD1. Germline lookup yields CDR1 MNHNS and CDR2 SASEGT. This CDR3 has 13 amino acids. The J segment lost 4 bases and the V segment lost 7 bases, leaving 7 bases of the junction unmatched. CDR3 DNA: TGTGCCAGCACCTTCCGGGACAGATACGAGCAGTACTTC. Translating gives CASTFRDRYEQYF.

The chain employs TRBV12-3 or TRBV12-4 and TRBJ1-1, with D possibly TRBD1 on 6 matching bases. The CDR3 consists of 13 residues. The V end was cut by 6 bases, the J end by 7 bases, with 15 bases between. The CDR3 is CASRAYGGSEAFF. As DNA, the CDR3 is TGTGCCAGCAGGGCCTACGGGGGCAGTGAAGCTTTCTTT.

There are many counts of this clonotype. The genes are TRBV20-1 and TRBJ2-7, with D tentatively TRBD1 (6 bases). The germline V gene has CDR1 DFQATT and CDR2 SNEGSKA (reference sequence). Trimming shortened V by 0 bases and J by 3 bases, and 9 bases separated the two germline ends. The CDR3 extends over 13 amino acids. CDR3 nucleotides: TGCAGTGCTAGAGAGGGGGCACTCTACGAGCAGTACTTC. Translating gives CSAREGALYEQYF.

This clonotype was found many times. V usage is TRBV28 and J usage is TRBJ2-7; 10 bases agree with TRBD1. Germline assignment: CDR1 MDHEN and CDR2 SYDVKM. J was trimmed by 5 bases and V by 5 bases; bases with no gene match: 15. The CDR3 is 17 amino acids. CDR3 coding DNA: TGTGCCAGCAGTCTCACCGGGGACAGGGGAGTCAGTCACGAGCAGTACTTC. Its protein product is CASSLTGDRGVSHEQYF. The variable domain in full, with the rest retrieved from reference TRBV28 and TRBJ2-7, is DVKVTQSSRYLVKRTGEKVFLECVQDMDHENMFWYRQDPGLGLRLIYFSYDVKMKEKGDIPEGYSVSREKKERFSLILESASTNQTSMYLCASSLTGDRGVSHEQYFGPGTRLTVT.

This clonotype appeared many times. This chain uses TRBV5-1 with TRBJ2-5, with 8 bases matching TRBD2. Germline CDR1 and CDR2: SGHRS and YFSETQ. With 0 bases clipped from V and 3 bases from J, the junction kept 10 bases outside the gene matches. The length of the CDR3 is 17 residues. The CDR3 DNA reads TGCGCCAGCAGCTTGGGTTTGACGGGAGGGATAAAAGAGACCCAGTACTTC. Translation gives CASSLGLTGGIKETQYF.

J is TRBJ2-7 and V is TRBV6-1; 8 bases are a match to TRBD1. The germline CDR1 and CDR2 sequences are MNHNS and SASEGT. Trimming removed 7 bases from V and 2 bases from J; junction bases left unmatched: 4. The CDR3 totals 13 residues. CDR3 protein: CASKTGDPYEQYF. CDR3 bases: TGTGCCAGCAAGACAGGGGACCCCTACGAGCAGTACTTC.

A few counts support this clonotype. In DNA form, the CDR3 reads TGTGCCAGCAGGACCTACTACTCCGGGACTAGAGACTACGAGCAGTACTTC. Amino acids: CASRTYYSGTRDYEQYF. The chain uses TRBV6-2 or TRBV6-3 and TRBJ2-7; 8 positions agree with TRBD2. The V gene end was trimmed by 6 bases and the J gene end by 3 bases; junction bases not matched to a gene: 16. The CDR3 extends over 17 amino acids. The germline CDR1 and CDR2 sequences are MNHEY and SVGEGT.

This clonotype appeared many times. This sequence joins TRBV7-9 and TRBJ1-6; no reliable D call. CDR1 is SEHNR, CDR2 FQNEAQ, per germline (reference sequence). The CDR3 loop spans 16 amino acids. V was cut by 5 bases and J by 6 bases, with 17 bases left in between. The CDR3 DNA sequence: TGTGCCAGCAGCCCATTGTCGCGGGGTCTTAATTCACCCCTCCACTTT. This translates into CASSPLSRGLNSPLHF.

This clonotype was detected many times. The chain has TRBV12-3 or TRBV12-4 and TRBJ2-4; 8 bases agree with TRBD1. The CDR3 has 15 amino acids. The ends lost 10 bases at V and 5 bases at J; junction bases unmatched: 13. The CDR3 region has the DNA TGTGCCACCCTGAGGGGGTCCAGGGGGCAAAACATTCAGTACTTC. It is translated as CATLRGSRGQNIQYF.

This clonotype has ten or more counts. The conserved phenylalanine or tryptophan normally closing the CDR3 is absent here, so this likely arose from a read error. The V call is TRBV3-1, the J call TRBJ1-5; D might be TRBD1 (5 bases). The CDR3 is 14 residues long. CDR1 and CDR2 (germline): LGHDT, YNNKEL (reference sequence). V shed 3 bases and J shed 5 bases, with 11 bases lying between them. The CDR3 region is CASSQGGRYQPQHL. In DNA form, the CDR3 reads TGTGCCAGCAGCCAGGGGGGGAGGTATCAGCCCCAGCATCTT.

The sample holds many counts of this clonotype. This chain links TRBV12-3 or TRBV12-4 with TRBJ1-1; no reliable D call. The CDR3 extends over 14 amino acids. V lost 3 bases and J lost 4, with 12 bases in between. As DNA, the CDR3 is TGTGCCAGCAGTTTTTGGAGGGCCGGCACTGAAGCTTTCTTT. Its translation is CASSFWRAGTEAFF.